The 6 T cell receptor beta chains below come from one sample, sequenced in a study of blood T cells in healthy people across ages. Combining a sample-barcoded 5' primer with a J-beta primer mix, a second PCR ran for roughly 7 to 11 cycles. TCRdb re-called the 5' RACE reads through MiXCR, storing one row per CDR3 protein. Here the sample spans 1,300,000 or so distinct CDR3 sequences, 59% being singletons. The sequenced material came from blood. The receptors originated from a man between 18 and 35 years old in good health.

The rearrangement links TRBV4-1 to TRBJ2-3; 10 positions match TRBD2. This CDR3 contains 16 residues. Trimming at V came to 3 bases and at J to 4 bases, leaving 7 bases not matched to a gene. Looked up from germline, CDR1 is MGHRA and CDR2 is YSYEKL. The CDR3 DNA reads as TGCGCCAGCAGCCAGACAGCGGGAGGGCCTTCAGATACGCAGTATTTT. Translating it yields CASSQTAGGPSDTQYF.

The chain combines TRBV12-3 or TRBV12-4 with TRBJ2-6; no reliable D call. Trimming shortened V by 3 bases and J by 2 bases, and 23 bases separated the two germline ends. This CDR3 has 20 amino acids. This chain's CDR3 is CASSLRRGFASRTGANVLTF. Here the CDR3 DNA reads TGTGCCAGCAGTTTGCGGCGTGGATTCGCCAGTAGAACTGGGGCCAACGTCCTGACTTTC.

The chain joins TRBV27 to TRBJ2-1; 8 nucleotides match TRBD2. The CDR3 consists of 17 residues. J gave up 4 bases and V 5 bases, and 13 bases lay outside the gene matches. The germline gives CDR1 MNHEY, CDR2 SMNVEV (reference sequence). The CDR3 reads CASSDESGTSRYNEQFF. The CDR3 region has the DNA TGTGCCAGCAGTGACGAATCCGGGACTAGTAGATACAATGAGCAGTTCTTC.

The chain combines TRBV2 with TRBJ2-5; 7 positions agree with TRBD1. The length of the CDR3 is 13 residues. V was pared by 7 bases and J by 11 bases, with 13 bases of the junction left unmatched. Germline V gives CDR1 SNHLY, CDR2 FYNNEI. CDR3 loop: CASTHRGWNEQYF. CDR3 DNA: TGTGCCAGCACACACAGGGGTTGGAATGAGCAGTACTTC.

The chain uses TRBV6-5 and TRBJ2-1, with a possible D match to TRBD2 (6 bases). Per germline, CDR1 MNHEY and CDR2 SVGAGI. This CDR3 region has 13 residues. The V end was cut by 0 bases, the J end by 8 bases, with 8 bases between. CDR3 amino acids: CASSYSEGYEQFF. The CDR3 DNA is TGTGCCAGCAGTTACTCGGAGGGGTATGAGCAGTTCTTC.

This clonotype showed up just a few times. This sequence joins TRBV10-3 and TRBJ2-5; D remains ambiguous. The J call is doubtful: the DNA matches TRBJ2-7 better. The CDR3 contains 12 residues. CDR1 is ENHRY and CDR2 is SYGVKD in the germline V gene. CDR3 sequence: CAISDISDEQYF. The CDR3 DNA reads as TGTGCCATCAGTGATATTTCTGACGAGCAGTACTTC.